Detailed here is one T cell receptor beta chain. The antigen is unknown. TCRdb keeps only in-frame clones here, not all; method: immunoSEQ multiplex PCR. Among 45,000 or so clones listed, approximately 73% were seen once. This sample was taken from a study of PD-1 blockade in classical Hodgkin lymphoma. Every patient was affected by relapse after autologous stem cell transplantation, while exposure to brentuximab vedotin was not uniform. Best responses included complete response and partial response; otherwise, the best response was progressive disease. Study findings and constraints: Exclusion covered patients beginning nivolumab under 1 year post-ASCT. Complete responders entered with baseline diversity on par with newly diagnosed patients, the results showed. Only CD4+ TCR diversity, not CD8+, had risen significantly by C4D1.

The CDR3 consists of 14 residues. J was trimmed by 2 bases and V by 5 bases; bases with no gene match: 3. Germline V CDR1 and CDR2: MNHNY, SVGAGI (reference sequence). V gene TRBV6-6 combines with J gene TRBJ2-3, with TRBD2 matching 8 bases. The TCR comes from a human donor with classical Hodgkin lymphoma. The specimen comprised peripheral blood mononuclear cells (PBMCs), sampled at baseline. CDR3 DNA: TGTGCCAGCAGTACTAGCGGTGACACAGATACGCAGTATTTT. This translates into CASSTSGDTDTQYF.